This T cell receptor (beta chain) was retrieved from a study of regulatory T cells in long-lasting Graves disease. The sample's time point: newly diagnosed GD, antithyroid drugs for less than 3 months. From RNA extracted from PBMCs, the TCR library was made. From germline, CDR1 is LNHDA and CDR2 SQIVND (reference sequence). CDR3 length: 13 amino acids. The germline V and J ends were trimmed by 7 bases and 5 bases, with 12 bases remaining between them. This clonotype was detected only a few times. Arm-PCR of CDR3 regions and iRepertoire HTBI primers were used to build TCR beta libraries. TCRdb processed the multiplex PCR reads anew with MiXCR; each CDR3 protein has one entry. The data contain 350,000 to 500,000 distinct CDR3 sequences, around 17% of them singletons. This same sample was also taken into another study, of T cells in Graves' hyperthyroidism and ophthalmopathy.

Here the sequenced sample was peripheral blood mononuclear cells (PBMCs), taken at new diagnosis, from a patient treated with antithyroid drugs. The receptor was isolated from a woman aged 25 to 39 with Graves disease. The chain has TRBV19 and TRBJ1-5; D gene ambiguous. The DNA of the CDR3 is TGTGCCAGTACCCCCGCCCAGGATCAGCCCCAGCATTTT. Translated, it gives CASTPAQDQPQHF.